This paragraph reports one T cell receptor (beta chain). What it binds is unknown. The data are from a study of T-cell memory formation after mild COVID-19. TCRdb redid the calling of the 5' RACE reads with MiXCR, one entry per CDR3 protein. The table includes 350,000 to 450,000 distinct CDR3 sequences, 20% to 30% detected once. Trimming cost V 4 bases and J 4 bases; bases outside gene matches: 6. CDR3 length equals 14 residues. Study-wide results and limits: Contracting clones from day 15 to 85 showed balanced CD4/CD8; later expanders favored CD4+.

The receptor was isolated from an adult woman who had mild COVID-19 (a few samples of this study predate the infection). Cell type and time point are not known. The chain is built from TRBV12-3 or TRBV12-4 and TRBJ2-5, with 7 bases that match TRBD1. Sequencing was performed on PBMCs or a T cell subset sorted from them (not recorded which). CDR3 sequence (DNA): TGTGCCAGCAGTTCTAGGACAGGAGGAGAGACCCAGTACTTC. This sequence encodes CASSSRTGGETQYF.